These 2 T cell receptor beta chains were sequenced from one sample in a study of shared clonotypes between healthy human individuals. The naive CD8 fraction comprised CD45RO-negative cells positively selected for CCR7 and excluded terminally differentiated effector memory CD45RA+ cells. Generated by immunoSEQ multiplex PCR, the TCRdb table keeps only in-frame clones and is missing some. The sample has roughly 2 million clones, about 95% seen once. The sequenced sample consisted of naive CD8+ T cells sorted from blood. The receptor set was obtained from a young man in good health.

The J gene is TRBJ2-1, the V gene TRBV9, with 9 nucleotides matching TRBD2. Germline assignment: CDR1 SGDLS and CDR2 YYNGEE. V gave up 4 bases and J gave up 6 bases; unmatched junction bases: 11. There are 16 residues in the CDR3. CDR3 sequence (DNA): TGTGCCAGCAGCCCTCGTCGGCTAGCGGGATTCAATGAGCAGTTCTTC. It is translated as CASSPRRLAGFNEQFF.

The V call is TRBV4-2, the J call TRBJ2-7; 9 nucleotides match TRBD1. V lost 0 bases, J lost 8 bases, and 11 bases stayed unmatched. The CDR3 sequence is 16 residues long. CDR1 and CDR2 from the germline V gene are LGHNA and YNFKEQ. The CDR3 DNA follows: TGTGCCAGCAGCCAAGATGACGGACAGGGGACTAACCAGCAGTACTTC. Its protein product is CASSQDDGQGTNQQYF.